This note documents a single T cell receptor beta chain sequence. Antigen: not known. Prepared TCR beta cDNA libraries contained unique molecular identifiers. Researchers reported roughly 0.5 million cDNA molecules coming from approximately 0.95 to 9.8 million T cells. TCRdb itself ran the PCR reads through MiXCR, one entry per CDR3 protein. The sample carries approximately 360,000 distinct CDR3 sequences, about a third recorded once. The V end lost 6 bases, the J end lost 10 bases, and 19 bases lay between the germline ends. CDR3 size: 15 residues. The data were taken from a study of post-analysis software for immune sequencing data. Findings and limits, study-wide: Five TRBV segments were significantly more frequent in patients than in controls. TRBV5-6, TRBV5-1 and TRBV20-1 were among these segments. Significantly decreased normalized Chao1 diversity was recorded for multiple sclerosis patients relative to controls.

This TCR was recovered from a girl aged 5-17 years with multiple sclerosis. The sample consisted of blood. This rearrangement joins TRBV12-3 or TRBV12-4 to TRBJ1-6; a weak D match, TRBD1 (6 bases). Here the CDR3 reads CASSFRGQGISPLHF. CDR3 sequence (DNA): TGTGCCAGCAGCTTCCGAGGGCAGGGGATCTCACCCCTCCACTTT.